This T cell receptor (beta chain) was sequenced for a study of shared clonotypes between healthy human individuals. As for the study in general: Aged between 18 and 49, the donors were two women and three men.

CDR3 length: 18 amino acids. Germline lookup yields CDR1 MGHRA and CDR2 YSYEKL. V lost 1 base, J lost 7 bases, and 25 bases lay in between. Assay: immunoSEQ multiplex PCR; the TCRdb copy retains only in-frame clones and omits some. The sample carries more than 1 million clones, 78% recorded once. Sequencing was performed on memory CD4+ T cells from PBMCs. Subset of the sample: CD45RA-negative fraction. The TCR sequence derives from a man between 18 and 35 years old in good health. Some clones in this sample may be carry-over from other donors' samples. The gene calls are TRBV4-1 and TRBJ1-2; unclear D gene. CDR3 DNA sequence: TGCGCCAGCAGCCAAGCTACACTTTCTGAGTGGTTATGGATTGGCTACACCTTC. It yields the protein CASSQATLSEWLWIGYTF.